Listed below are T cell receptor beta chains from one sample, sequenced in a study of blood T cells in healthy people across ages. TCRdb itself ran the 5' RACE reads through MiXCR, one entry per CDR3 protein. The data contain roughly 800,000 distinct CDR3 sequences, approximately 53% of them singletons. Sample: blood. The receptors stem from a man older than 75 in good health. Each CDR3 is given with its conserved first and last residue. Each record gives: clone size, V gene, D gene, J gene, CDR3 DNA, CDR3 protein. The D gene is left open where the match is weak. Clone size is stated in some rows and not others, as once, few, many or a class when expanded.

>NA|TRBV20-1|TRBD1|TRBJ2-7
TGCAGTGCTATCTCGGGACAGGGGACGAATGAGCAGTACTTC
CSAISGQGTNEQYF
>few|TRBV20-1|NA|TRBJ1-1
TGCAGTGCTAGAGATATTGCAAACACTGAAGCTTTCTTT
CSARDIANTEAFF
>NA|TRBV9|NA|TRBJ2-5
TGTGCCAGCAGCGGGGACTCAGAGACCCAGTACTTC
CASSGDSETQYF
>NA|TRBV9|TRBD2|TRBJ2-5
TGTGCCAGCAGCGTAGGGGGGGGAACCTACAATGAGCAGTACTTC
CASSVGGGTYNEQYF
>few|TRBV9|TRBD2|TRBJ2-3
TGTGCCAGCAGCGCGAGCGGGAGGACAGATACGCAGTATTTT
CASSASGRTDTQYF
>NA|TRBV12-5|NA|TRBJ2-3
TGTGCTAGTGGGACAGGCGCCGATACGCAGTATTTT
CASGTGADTQYF
>NA|TRBV12-3/TRBV12-4|NA|TRBJ2-6
TGTGCCAGCAGTCACACAGGGTCCCCATCTGGGGCCAACGTCCTGACTTTC
CASSHTGSPSGANVLTF
>few|TRBV6-2/TRBV6-3|TRBD1|TRBJ2-7
TGTGCCAGCAGTTTCGGACAGGGGGGCGAGCAGTACTTC
CASSFGQGGEQYF
>NA|TRBV7-3|NA|TRBJ2-7
TGTGCCAGCAGCCCGACGGGGCCGACCGCCAATGAGCAGTACTTC
CASSPTGPTANEQYF
>NA|TRBV18|NA|TRBJ2-3
TGTGCCAGCTCCACAGGGAACAGATACGCGTATTTT
CASSTGNRYAYF
>NA|TRBV25-1|TRBD1|TRBJ1-2
TGTGCCAGCAGAGCCGGGACAGGGGGCGCCGGCTATGGCTACACCTTC
CASRAGTGGAGYGYTF
>many|TRBV24-1|TRBD1|TRBJ2-4
TGTGCCACCAGTGATACGGGACAGGGGCGAAAAAACATTCAGTACTTC
CATSDTGQGRKNIQYF
>NA|TRBV7-9|TRBD2|TRBJ2-1
TGTGCCAGCAGCTTATCCAACGCGGGGCGGGAGGGCCACCATGAGCAGTTCTTC
CASSLSNAGREGHHEQFF
>NA|TRBV9|NA|TRBJ2-1
TGTGCCAGCAGCGTAGTCCTACAGGGTTCCTACAATGAGCAGTTCTTC
CASSVVLQGSYNEQFF
>NA|TRBV6-6|NA|TRBJ2-7
TGTGCCAGCAGGGACCAGCCCCACGAGCAGTACTTC
CASRDQPHEQYF
>NA|TRBV29-1|NA|TRBJ2-1
TGCAGCGTTGAGGGGGGCGTGGATCGCTACAATGAGCAGTTCTTC
CSVEGGVDRYNEQFF
>NA|TRBV12-3/TRBV12-4|TRBD2|TRBJ2-5
TGTGCCAGCGGGAGGGCTGTACAAGAGACCCAGTACTTC
CASGRAVQETQYF
>NA|TRBV5-4|TRBD2|TRBJ2-1
TGTGCCAGCAGCCCCGATAGCGGGAGGGCTGGGGATGAGCAGTTCTTC
CASSPDSGRAGDEQFF
>NA|TRBV20-1|NA|TRBJ2-7
TGCAGTGCTAGCGAGGCTGAGCAGTACTTC
CSASEAEQYF
>NA|TRBV15|NA|TRBJ2-7
TGTGCCACCAAGGAGCTCGGTAGTGGGGGGCCCTACGAGCAGTACTTC
CATKELGSGGPYEQYF
>NA|TRBV2|NA|TRBJ1-2
TGTGCCGCGGACATCTATGGCTACACCTTC
CAADIYGYTF
>few|TRBV3-1|TRBD2|TRBJ2-1
TGTGCCAGCAGCCTTAGCGGGACTACAATGAGGCAGTTCTTC
CASSLSGTTMRQFF
>NA|TRBV19|NA|TRBJ1-2
TGTGCCAGTAGCCCTGGGGGGGGCGCAGGCTATGGCTACACCTTC
CASSPGGGAGYGYTF
>NA|TRBV20-1|NA|TRBJ1-5
TGCAGTGCTAGAGCTCCAGCCGGGGAAAGTATCAGGAATCAGCCCCAGCATTTT
CSARAPAGESIRNQPQHF
>NA|TRBV11-2|TRBD2|TRBJ2-1
TGTGCCAGCAGCTTAGGGGGACTAGCGGGAATCGGGAATGTGCAGTTCTTC
CASSLGGLAGIGNVQFF